The rows below give T cell receptor beta chains drawn from one sample of a study. Using its own MiXCR run on the 5' RACE reads, TCRdb lists one record per CDR3 protein. The sample shows about 40,000 distinct CDR3 sequences, approximately 17% of them seen only once. Sequenced: naive CD4+ T cells sorted from a lymph node. The receptors were gathered from a female donor with breast cancer. Each CDR3 is given with its conserved first and last residue. Fields, in order: J gene, clone size, D gene, V gene, CDR3 DNA, CDR3 protein. The D gene is left open where the match is weak. Clone size appears in some rows only: once, few, many, or a class for an expanded clone.

TRBJ2-1,many,-,TRBV20-1,TGCAGTCTTCAGCCTCCTCCGGGACATGGGATCAATGAGCAGTTCTTC,CSLQPPPGHGINEQFF
TRBJ2-3,few,-,TRBV20-1,TGCAGCGCCATAGCCGGGAGCACAGATACGCAGTATTTT,CSAIAGSTDTQYF
TRBJ2-7,few,-,TRBV20-1,TGCGGTGCTAGAGGGAGAATAGGGACTGGGGGCTACGAGCAGTACTTC,CGARGRIGTGGYEQYF
TRBJ2-1,few,-,TRBV5-5,TGTGCCAGCAGCTTGCGGCTCGACAATGAGCAGTTCTTC,CASSLRLDNEQFF
TRBJ2-1,-,-,TRBV20-1,TGCAGTGCTTTTGAGAATGAGCAGTGCTTC,CSAFENEQCF
TRBJ1-2,few,-,TRBV28,TGTGCCAGCAGTAACAGCCCTGGCTACACCTTC,CASSNSPGYTF
TRBJ2-1,-,TRBD2,TRBV9,TGTGCCAGCAGCGTAGGGGGCGGGAGGAACAATGAGCAGTTCTTC,CASSVGGGRNNEQFF
TRBJ2-3,-,TRBD2,TRBV7-9,TGTGCCAGCAGCTCGGGACTAGCGGGAGACACAGATACACAGTATTTT,CASSSGLAGDTDTQYF
TRBJ1-1,many,-,TRBV7-8,TGTGCCAGCAGTCTTAATATGGGGAACACTGAAGCTTTCTTT,CASSLNMGNTEAFF
TRBJ2-3,few,-,TRBV7-9,TGTGCCAGCAGCTCAATCAGGTCCCCAGATACGCAGTATTTT,CASSSIRSPDTQYF
TRBJ1-2,few,-,TRBV13,TGTGCCAGCAGGGCTTATGAGGTTCCCTATGGCTACACCTTC,CASRAYEVPYGYTF
TRBJ2-5,many,-,TRBV28,TGTGCCAGCAGCAACCCGACGAGGAGAGAGACCCAGTACTTC,CASSNPTRRETQYF
TRBJ2-7,few,-,TRBV5-1,TGCGCCAGCAGCTTGGGGGCAGGCCTTTCCTACGAGCAGTACTTC,CASSLGAGLSYEQYF
TRBJ2-7,few,-,TRBV5-1,TGCGCCAGCAGCTTGAGGAGGGGGCAGAACGAGCAGTACTTC,CASSLRRGQNEQYF
TRBJ2-1,many,-,TRBV12-3/TRBV12-4,TGTGCCAGCAACCGGATACAGACAGGTTACAATGAGCAGTTCTTC,CASNRIQTGYNEQFF
TRBJ1-2,-,-,TRBV19,TGTGCCAGTAGTATGACAGCCTCAACGACTTATGGCTACACCTTC,CASSMTASTTYGYTF
TRBJ2-2,few,-,TRBV11-1,TGTGCCAGCAGCCGGGACGGAAACACCGGGGAGCTGTTTTTT,CASSRDGNTGELFF
TRBJ2-7,-,TRBD2,TRBV7-9,TGTGCCAGCAGCTCCAGACTAGCGGGAGGGAGCTCCTACGAGCAGTACTTC,CASSSRLAGGSSYEQYF
TRBJ2-5,-,TRBD1,TRBV7-2,TGTGCCAGCAGCCAGAACAAAGGGACAGGGACCCCGGAGACCCAGTACTTC,CASSQNKGTGTPETQYF
TRBJ2-3,few,-,TRBV5-1,TGCGCCAGCAGCTTTGGACTAGGGGGAGTAGATACGCAGTATTTT,CASSFGLGGVDTQYF
TRBJ2-7,-,TRBD1,TRBV5-1,TGCGCCAGCAGCTTAAGAGGAGGAGCGGGACAGGGCTACGAGCATTACTTC,CASSLRGGAGQGYEHYF
TRBJ1-2,-,TRBD1,TRBV5-1,TGCGCCAGCAGCCCGCTCACAGGGGAGGATGGCTGCACCTTC,CASSPLTGEDGCTF
TRBJ2-1,-,TRBD2,TRBV7-8,TGTGCCAGCAGCTTGACTAGCGGGGAGTGGGGTGAGCAGTTCTTC,CASSLTSGEWGEQFF
TRBJ2-7,few,-,TRBV7-3,TGTGCCAGCAGCTTACGAGGCGGGACAAGTAACGAGCAGTACTTC,CASSLRGGTSNEQYF
TRBJ2-3,-,TRBD1,TRBV7-3,TGTGCCAGCAGCTTAGAGGCAGGGGGCCGGGGAGATACGCAGTATTTT,CASSLEAGGRGDTQYF
TRBJ2-5,-,-,TRBV6-5,TGTGCCAGCAGTTTAAGGGATGCGGAGACCCAGTACTTC,CASSLRDAETQYF
TRBJ2-1,many,TRBD1,TRBV20-1,TGCAGTGCTCGGCCCCCCCAGGGGGCTCGGAATGAGCAGTTCTTC,CSARPPQGARNEQFF
TRBJ2-4,many,-,TRBV11-1,TGTGCCAGCAGCTTCAGGGTAGCCAAAAACATTCAGTACTTC,CASSFRVAKNIQYF
TRBJ2-3,few,-,TRBV12-3/TRBV12-4,TGTGCCAGCCTCCGGGTCGGGGGCTCCACAGATACGCAGTATTTT,CASLRVGGSTDTQYF
TRBJ2-5,few,-,TRBV29-1,TGCAGCGTCCGGATAGAGACCCAGTACTTC,CSVRIETQYF
TRBJ1-3,few,-,TRBV7-2,TGTGCCAGCACCGTTGGCGATCCTTATGGAAACACCATATATTTT,CASTVGDPYGNTIYF
TRBJ2-3,-,-,TRBV20-1,TGCAGTGCAAATACGAGGTTAAACACGGATACGCAGTATTTT,CSANTRLNTDTQYF
TRBJ2-7,-,TRBD1,TRBV11-1,TGTGCCAGCAGCTTAACGGGGACAGGTCCCTACGAGCAGTACTTC,CASSLTGTGPYEQYF
TRBJ2-1,many,TRBD1,TRBV10-3,TGTGCCACCTCCTCCGGGACAGGGGGCTCGGGTGAGCAGTTCTTC,CATSSGTGGSGEQFF
TRBJ2-7,few,-,TRBV5-1,TGCGCCAGCAGGGCCGCCAGCTCCTACGAGCAGTACTTC,CASRAASSYEQYF
TRBJ1-4,few,-,TRBV7-2,TGTGCCAGCAGCTTCAATCCTGAAAAACTGTTTTTT,CASSFNPEKLFF
TRBJ2-7,-,-,TRBV7-8,TGTGCCAGCAGCTTAGGGGCCAGGGTGTACGAGCAGTACTTC,CASSLGARVYEQYF
TRBJ2-1,-,TRBD1,TRBV7-2,TGTGCCAGCAGCTTAATGGGGACAGGGGTTGGCAATGAGCAGTTCTTC,CASSLMGTGVGNEQFF
TRBJ2-7,few,TRBD1,TRBV6-2/TRBV6-3,TGTGCCAGCAGTGCCGGGACAGGGGGCTACGAGCAGTACTTC,CASSAGTGGYEQYF
TRBJ2-1,medium-sized,-,TRBV7-2,TGTGCCAGCAGCTTAACAGGGCCGATAAGCGAGCAGTTCTTC,CASSLTGPISEQFF
TRBJ1-1,many,-,TRBV5-1,TGCGCCAGCAGCTTAGAAGGGCGCCCGGGCACTGAAGCTTTCTTT,CASSLEGRPGTEAFF
TRBJ2-2,few,-,TRBV28,TGTGCCAGCAAACCTCAACAGGGTTTCAGCGGGGAGCTGTTTTTT,CASKPQQGFSGELFF